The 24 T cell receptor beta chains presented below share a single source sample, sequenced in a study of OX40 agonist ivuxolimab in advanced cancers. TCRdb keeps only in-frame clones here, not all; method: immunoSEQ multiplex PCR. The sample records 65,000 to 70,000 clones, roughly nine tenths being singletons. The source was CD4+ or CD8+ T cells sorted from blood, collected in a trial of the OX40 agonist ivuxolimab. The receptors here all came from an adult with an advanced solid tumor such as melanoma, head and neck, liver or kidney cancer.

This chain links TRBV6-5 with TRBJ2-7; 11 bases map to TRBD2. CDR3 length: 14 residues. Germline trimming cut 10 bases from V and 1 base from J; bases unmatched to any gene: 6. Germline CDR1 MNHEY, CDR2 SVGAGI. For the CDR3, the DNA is TGTGCCACAGCTAGACTAGCGGGATCCTACGAGCAGTACTTC. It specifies CATARLAGSYEQYF.

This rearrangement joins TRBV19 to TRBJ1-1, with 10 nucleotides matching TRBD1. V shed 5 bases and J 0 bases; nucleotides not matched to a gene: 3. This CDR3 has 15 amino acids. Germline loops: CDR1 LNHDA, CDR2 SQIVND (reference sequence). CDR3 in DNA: TGTGCCAGTAGTCCCGGACAGGGGGTGAACACTGAAGCTTTCTTT. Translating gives CASSPGQGVNTEAFF.

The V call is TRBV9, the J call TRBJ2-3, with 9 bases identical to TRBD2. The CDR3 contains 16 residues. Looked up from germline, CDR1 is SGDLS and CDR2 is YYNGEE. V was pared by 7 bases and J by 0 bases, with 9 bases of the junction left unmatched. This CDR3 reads CASARGLAASTDTQYF. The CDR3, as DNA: TGTGCCAGCGCGCGGGGACTAGCAGCTAGCACAGATACGCAGTATTTT.

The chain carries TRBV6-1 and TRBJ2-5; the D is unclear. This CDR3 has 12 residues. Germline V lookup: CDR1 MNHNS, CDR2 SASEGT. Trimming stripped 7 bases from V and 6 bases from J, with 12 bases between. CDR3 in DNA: TGTGCCAGCACCTCACCCCCAAAGACCCAGTACTTC. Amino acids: CASTSPPKTQYF.

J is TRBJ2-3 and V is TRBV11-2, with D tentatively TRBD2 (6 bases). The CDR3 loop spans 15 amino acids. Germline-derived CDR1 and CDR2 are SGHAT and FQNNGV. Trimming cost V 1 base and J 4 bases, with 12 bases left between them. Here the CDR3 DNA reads TGTGCCAGCAGCTTAGGCGGGGCCCTGGCAGATACGCAGTATTTT. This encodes CASSLGGALADTQYF. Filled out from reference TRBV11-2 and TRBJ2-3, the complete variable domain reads EAGVAQSPRYKIIEKRQSVAFWCNPISGHATLYWYQQILGQGPKLLIQFQNNGVVDDSQLPKDRFSAERLKGVDSTLKIQPAKLEDSAVYLCASSLGGALADTQYFGPGTRLTVL.

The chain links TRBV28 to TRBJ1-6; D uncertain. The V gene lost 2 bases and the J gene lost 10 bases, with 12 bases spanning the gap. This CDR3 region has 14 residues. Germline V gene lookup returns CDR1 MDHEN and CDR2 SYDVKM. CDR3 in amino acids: CASSLGRSGSPLHF. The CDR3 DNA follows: TGTGCCAGCAGTTTAGGCAGGTCGGGATCACCCCTCCACTTT.

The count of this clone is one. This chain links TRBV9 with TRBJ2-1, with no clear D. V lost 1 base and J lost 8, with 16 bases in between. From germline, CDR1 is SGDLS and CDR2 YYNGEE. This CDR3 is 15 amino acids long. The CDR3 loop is CASSVSFSFEYEQFF. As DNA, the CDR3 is TGTGCCAGCAGCGTATCGTTTAGTTTTGAGTATGAGCAGTTCTTC.

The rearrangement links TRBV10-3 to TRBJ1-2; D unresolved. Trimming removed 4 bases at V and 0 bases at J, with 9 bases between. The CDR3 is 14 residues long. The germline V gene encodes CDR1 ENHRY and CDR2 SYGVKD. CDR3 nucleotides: TGTGCCATCAGTGCAGGACCCGCTAACTATGGCTACACCTTC. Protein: CAISAGPANYGYTF.

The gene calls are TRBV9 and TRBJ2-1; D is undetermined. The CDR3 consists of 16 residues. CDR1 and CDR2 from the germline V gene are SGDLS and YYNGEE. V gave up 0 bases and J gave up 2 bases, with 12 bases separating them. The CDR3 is CASSVVVARAYNEQFF. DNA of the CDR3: TGTGCCAGCAGCGTAGTGGTAGCTAGAGCCTACAATGAGCAGTTCTTC.

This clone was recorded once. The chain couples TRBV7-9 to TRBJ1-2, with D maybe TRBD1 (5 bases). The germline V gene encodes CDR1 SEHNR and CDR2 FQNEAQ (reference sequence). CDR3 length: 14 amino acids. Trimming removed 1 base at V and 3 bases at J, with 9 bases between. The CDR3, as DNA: TGTGCCAGCAGCTTAGTCGGGGCCGACTATGGCTACACCTTC. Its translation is CASSLVGADYGYTF.

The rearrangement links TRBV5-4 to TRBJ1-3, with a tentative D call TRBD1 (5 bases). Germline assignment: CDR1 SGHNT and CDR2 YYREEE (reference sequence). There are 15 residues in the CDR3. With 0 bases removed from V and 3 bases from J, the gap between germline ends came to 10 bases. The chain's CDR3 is CASSLAGGGGNTIYF. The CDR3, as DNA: TGTGCCAGCAGCTTGGCGGGGGGTGGTGGAAACACCATATATTTT.

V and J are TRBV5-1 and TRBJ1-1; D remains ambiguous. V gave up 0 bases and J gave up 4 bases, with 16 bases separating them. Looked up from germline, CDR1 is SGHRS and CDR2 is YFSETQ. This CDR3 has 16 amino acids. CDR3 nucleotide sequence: TGCGCCAGCAGCTTGGTGGCTCAGGACGGGAGCACTGAAGCTTTCTTT. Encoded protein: CASSLVAQDGSTEAFF.

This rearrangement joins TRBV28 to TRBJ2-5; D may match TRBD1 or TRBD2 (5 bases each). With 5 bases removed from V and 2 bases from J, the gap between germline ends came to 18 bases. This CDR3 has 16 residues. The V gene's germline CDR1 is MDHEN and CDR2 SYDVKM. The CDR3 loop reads CASSNGDQRTQETQYF. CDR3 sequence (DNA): TGTGCCAGCAGTAACGGGGACCAGCGGACGCAAGAGACCCAGTACTTC.

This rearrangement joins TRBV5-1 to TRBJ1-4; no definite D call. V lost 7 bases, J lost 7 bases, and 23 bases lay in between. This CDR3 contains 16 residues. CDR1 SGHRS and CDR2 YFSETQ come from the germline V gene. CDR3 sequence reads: CASCINPPPTSEKLFF. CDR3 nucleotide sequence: TGCGCCAGCTGCATTAACCCTCCTCCAACAAGTGAAAAACTGTTTTTT.

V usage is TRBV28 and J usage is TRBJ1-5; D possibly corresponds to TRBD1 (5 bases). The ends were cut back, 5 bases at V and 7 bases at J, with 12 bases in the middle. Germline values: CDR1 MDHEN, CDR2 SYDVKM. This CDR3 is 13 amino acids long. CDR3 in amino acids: CASSMRGEQPQHF. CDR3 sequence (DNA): TGTGCCAGCAGTATGCGGGGGGAACAGCCCCAGCATTTT. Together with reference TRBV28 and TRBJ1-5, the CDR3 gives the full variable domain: DVKVTQSSRYLVKRTGEKVFLECVQDMDHENMFWYRQDPGLGLRLIYFSYDVKMKEKGDIPEGYSVSREKKERFSLILESASTNQTSMYLCASSMRGEQPQHFGDGTRLSIL.

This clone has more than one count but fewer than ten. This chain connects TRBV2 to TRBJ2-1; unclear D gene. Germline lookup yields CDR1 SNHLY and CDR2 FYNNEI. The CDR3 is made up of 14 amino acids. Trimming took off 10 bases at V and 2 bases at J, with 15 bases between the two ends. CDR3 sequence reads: CATLEDLPYNEQFF. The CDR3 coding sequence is TGTGCCACGCTGGAAGACTTGCCCTACAATGAGCAGTTCTTC. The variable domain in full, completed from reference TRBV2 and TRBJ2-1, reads EPEVTQTPSHQVTQMGQEVILRCVPISNHLYFYWYRQILGQKVEFLVSFYNNEISEKSEIFDDQFSVERPDGSNFTLKIRSTKLEDSAMYFCATLEDLPYNEQFFGPGTRLTVL.

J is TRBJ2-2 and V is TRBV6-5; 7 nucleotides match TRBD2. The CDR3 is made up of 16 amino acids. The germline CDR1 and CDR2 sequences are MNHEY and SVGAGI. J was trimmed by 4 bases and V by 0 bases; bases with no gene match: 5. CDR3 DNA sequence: TGTGCCAGCAGTTACTCGCGGGAGCTATCCACCGGGGAGCTGTTTTTT. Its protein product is CASSYSRELSTGELFF.

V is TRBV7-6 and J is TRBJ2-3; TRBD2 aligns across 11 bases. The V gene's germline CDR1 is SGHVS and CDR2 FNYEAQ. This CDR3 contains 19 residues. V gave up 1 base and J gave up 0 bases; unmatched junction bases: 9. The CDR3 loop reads CASSLGLAGGQFSTDTQYF. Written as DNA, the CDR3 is TGTGCCAGCAGCTTAGGGCTAGCGGGAGGACAGTTTAGCACAGATACGCAGTATTTT. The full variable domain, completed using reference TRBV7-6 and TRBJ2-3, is GAGVSQSPRYKVTKRGQDVALRCDPISGHVSLYWYRQALGQGPEFLTYFNYEAQQDKSGLPNDRFSAERPEGSISTLTIQRTEQRDSAMYRCASSLGLAGGQFSTDTQYFGPGTRLTVL.

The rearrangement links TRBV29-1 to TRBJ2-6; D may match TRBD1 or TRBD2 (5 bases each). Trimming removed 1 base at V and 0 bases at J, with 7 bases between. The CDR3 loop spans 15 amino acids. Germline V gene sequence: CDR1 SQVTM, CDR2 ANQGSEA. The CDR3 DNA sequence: TGCAGCGTTGAAGGTGGGGGCTCTGGGGCCAACGTCCTGACTTTC. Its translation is CSVEGGGSGANVLTF.

DNA for the CDR3: TGTGCCAGCAGCTTGGTAGGAGGGGCTGGCGAGCAGTACTTC. Amino acids: CASSLVGGAGEQYF. The gene calls are TRBV5-5 and TRBJ2-7; D is perhaps TRBD2 (6 bases). This CDR3 spans 14 amino acids. Germline V gene data show CDR1 as SGHKS and CDR2 as YYEKEE (reference sequence). V was clipped by 0 bases and J by 6 bases, with 13 bases between them.

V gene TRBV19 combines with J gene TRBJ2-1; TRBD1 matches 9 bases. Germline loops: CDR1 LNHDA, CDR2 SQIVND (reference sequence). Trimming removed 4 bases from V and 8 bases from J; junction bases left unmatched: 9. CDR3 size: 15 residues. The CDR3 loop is CASSNYRGLNDEQFF. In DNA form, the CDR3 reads TGTGCCAGTAGTAACTACAGGGGGCTAAACGATGAGCAGTTCTTC.

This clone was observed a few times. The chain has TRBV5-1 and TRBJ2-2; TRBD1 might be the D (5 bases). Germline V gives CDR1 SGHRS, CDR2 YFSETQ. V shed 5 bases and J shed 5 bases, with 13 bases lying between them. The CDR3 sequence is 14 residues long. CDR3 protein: CASREQELTGELFF. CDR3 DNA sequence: TGCGCCAGCAGAGAACAGGAGCTTACCGGGGAGCTGTTTTTT.

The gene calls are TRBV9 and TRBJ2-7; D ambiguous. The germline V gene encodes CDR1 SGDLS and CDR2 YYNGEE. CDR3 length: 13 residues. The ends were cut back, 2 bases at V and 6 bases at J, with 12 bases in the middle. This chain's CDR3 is CASSVTGSGEQYF. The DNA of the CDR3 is TGTGCCAGCAGCGTTACCGGCTCCGGCGAGCAGTACTTC.

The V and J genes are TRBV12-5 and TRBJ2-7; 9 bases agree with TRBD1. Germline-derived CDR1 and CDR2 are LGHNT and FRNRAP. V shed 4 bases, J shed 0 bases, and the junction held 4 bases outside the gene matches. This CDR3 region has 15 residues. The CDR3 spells CASGSGQGSSYEQYF. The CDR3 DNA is TGTGCTAGTGGTTCGGGACAGGGAAGCTCCTACGAGCAGTACTTC. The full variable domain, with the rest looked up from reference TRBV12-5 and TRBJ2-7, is DARVTQTPRHKVTEMGQEVTMRCQPILGHNTVFWYRQTMMQGLELLAYFRNRAPLDDSGMPKDRFSAEMPDATLATLKIQPSEPRDSAVYFCASGSGQGSSYEQYFGPGTRLTVT.